This entry lists 9 T cell receptor beta chains sequenced from one sample in a study of T cells in Graves' hyperthyroidism and ophthalmopathy. Amplified regions were TCR beta CDR3 sequences from RNA transcripts. The HTBI primer set drove a first-round RT-PCR of the TCR CDR3. TCRdb re-called the multiplex PCR reads through MiXCR, storing one row per CDR3 protein. Counted here are about 720,000 distinct CDR3 sequences, around 20% occurring once; the ten biggest clones make up 16%. The sequencing input was blood. These receptors all stem from a woman between 50 and 59 years old with Graves' hyperthyroidism that later progressed to Graves' ophthalmopathy.

This clonotype was counted between two and nine times. The V gene is TRBV24-1, the J gene TRBJ2-2; 9 bases agree with TRBD1. CDR1 is KGHDR and CDR2 is SFDVKD in the germline V gene. The CDR3 contains 16 residues. J gave up 1 base and V 3 bases, and 2 bases lay outside the gene matches. CDR3 in amino acids: CATSDRDRVNTGELFF. CDR3 nucleotides: TGTGCCACCAGTGATCGGGACAGGGTGAACACCGGGGAGCTGTTTTTT.

This chain connects TRBV29-1 to TRBJ1-4, with 9 bases matching TRBD1. This CDR3 region has 14 residues. V gave up 6 bases and J gave up 6 bases; unmatched junction bases: 8. Germline CDR1 and CDR2: SQVTM and ANQGSEA. CDR3: CSVKTGGGYEKLFF. The DNA of the CDR3 is TGCAGCGTAAAAACAGGGGGCGGTTATGAAAAACTGTTTTTT.

At least ten counts were recorded for this clonotype. The CDR3 loop is CASSRHSGGKTEAFF. CDR3 bases: TGTGCCAGCAGCCGCCATTCCGGGGGGAAAACTGAAGCTTTCTTT. The rearrangement links TRBV11-1 to TRBJ1-1, with D perhaps matching TRBD1 (5 bases). Trimming removed 5 bases at V and 5 bases at J, with 18 bases between. Germline-derived CDR1 and CDR2 are SGHAT and FQDESV (reference sequence). This CDR3 contains 15 residues. Variable domain in full (rest from reference TRBV11-1 and TRBJ1-1): EAEVAQSPRYKITEKSQAVAFWCDPISGHATLYWYRQILGQGPELLVQFQDESVVDDSQLPKDRFSAERLKGVDSTLKIQPAELGDSAMYLCASSRHSGGKTEAFFGQGTRLTVV.

This clonotype has just a few counts. The gene calls are TRBV29-1 and TRBJ1-2; D uncertain. The CDR3 runs to 9 residues. Trimming removed 4 bases from V and 8 bases from J, with 5 bases in between. Germline V gene data show CDR1 as SQVTM and CDR2 as ANQGSEA. CDR3 bases: TGCAGCGTTGCCAACGGCTACACCTTC. This codes for CSVANGYTF.

The chain combines TRBV7-3 with TRBJ1-1; 8 nucleotides agree with TRBD1. The CDR3 loop spans 15 amino acids. Germline V lookup: CDR1 SGHTA, CDR2 FQGTGA. Trimming removed 1 base from V and 3 bases from J; junction bases left unmatched: 4. This chain's CDR3 is CASSLNQGAYTEAFF. The CDR3 DNA sequence: TGTGCCAGCAGCTTAAACCAGGGGGCCTACACTGAAGCTTTCTTT.

CDR3 in amino acids: CASSPPQATSYNEQFF. In nucleotides, the CDR3 is TGTGCCAGCAGCCCCCCCCAAGCGACTTCCTACAATGAGCAGTTCTTC. The V call is TRBV7-9, the J call TRBJ2-1; D ambiguous. Trimming pared 5 bases from V and 1 base from J, leaving 15 bases between. The CDR3 has 16 amino acids. Germline CDR1 SEHNR, CDR2 FQNEAQ (reference sequence).

V is TRBV9 and J is TRBJ2-2; TRBD2 matches at 10 bases. Germline V gene lookup returns CDR1 SGDLS and CDR2 YYNGEE. The CDR3 runs to 17 residues. With V trimmed by 0 bases and J by 6 bases, 8 bases remained unmatched. The DNA of the CDR3 is TGTGCCAGCAGCGTAGGCCCGGGGACTAGCGTTGCCGGGGAGCTGTTTTTT. Encoded protein: CASSVGPGTSVAGELFF.

The chain joins TRBV24-1 to TRBJ2-1; 12 bases map to TRBD2. The junction had 13 bases not matched to a gene; V was cut back by 4 bases and J by 7 bases. The CDR3 runs 18 residues. Germline V gene data show CDR1 as KGHDR and CDR2 as SFDVKD. CDR3: CATSDSSPSGGAFNEQFF. In DNA, the CDR3 is TGTGCCACCAGTGACTCGTCCCCTAGCGGGGGGGCTTTTAATGAGCAGTTCTTC.

The chain employs TRBV5-1 and TRBJ1-4; 9 bases are a match to TRBD1. Germline V gene data show CDR1 as SGHRS and CDR2 as YFSETQ. The V segment lost 1 base and the J segment 6 bases; nucleotides outside the gene matches: 1. CDR3 size: 14 residues. The CDR3 DNA sequence: TGCGCCAGCAGCTTGACAGGGGGCTATGAAAAACTGTTTTTT. This codes for CASSLTGGYEKLFF. The entire variable domain, with the rest obtained from reference TRBV5-1 and TRBJ1-4, is as follows: KAGVTQTPRYLIKTRGQQVTLSCSPISGHRSVSWYQQTPGQGLQFLFEYFSETQRNKGNFPGRFSGRQFSNSRSEMNVSTLELGDSALYLCASSLTGGYEKLFFGSGTQLSVL.